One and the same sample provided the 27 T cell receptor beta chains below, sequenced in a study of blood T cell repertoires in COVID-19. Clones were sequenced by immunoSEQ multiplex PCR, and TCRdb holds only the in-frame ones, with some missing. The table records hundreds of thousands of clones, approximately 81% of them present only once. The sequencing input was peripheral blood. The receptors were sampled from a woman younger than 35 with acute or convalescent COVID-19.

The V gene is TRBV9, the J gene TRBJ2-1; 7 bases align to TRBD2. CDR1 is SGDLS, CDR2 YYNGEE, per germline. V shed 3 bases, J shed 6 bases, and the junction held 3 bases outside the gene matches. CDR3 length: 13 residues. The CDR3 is CASSGTSVNEQFF. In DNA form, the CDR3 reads TGTGCCAGCAGCGGCACTAGCGTCAATGAGCAGTTCTTC.

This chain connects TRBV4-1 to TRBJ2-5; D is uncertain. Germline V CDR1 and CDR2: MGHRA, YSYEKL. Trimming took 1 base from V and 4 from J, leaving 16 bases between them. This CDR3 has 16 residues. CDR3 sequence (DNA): TGCGCCAGCAGCCAAGGGCAACCGGAGATGGGAGAGACCCAGTACTTC. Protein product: CASSQGQPEMGETQYF.

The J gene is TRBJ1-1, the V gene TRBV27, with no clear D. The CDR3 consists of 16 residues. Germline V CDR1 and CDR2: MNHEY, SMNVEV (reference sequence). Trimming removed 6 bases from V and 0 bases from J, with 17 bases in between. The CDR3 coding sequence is TGTGCCAGCAGCCCCCTTGACGAGGGCCTGAACACTGAAGCTTTCTTT. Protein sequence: CASSPLDEGLNTEAFF.

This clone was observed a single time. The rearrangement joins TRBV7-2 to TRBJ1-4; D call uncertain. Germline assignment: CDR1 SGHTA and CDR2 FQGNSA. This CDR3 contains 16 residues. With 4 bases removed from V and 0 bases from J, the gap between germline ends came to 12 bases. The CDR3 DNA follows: TGTGCCAGCAGCTCTTATGGGCAAACAACTAATGAAAAACTGTTTTTT. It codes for CASSSYGQTTNEKLFF.

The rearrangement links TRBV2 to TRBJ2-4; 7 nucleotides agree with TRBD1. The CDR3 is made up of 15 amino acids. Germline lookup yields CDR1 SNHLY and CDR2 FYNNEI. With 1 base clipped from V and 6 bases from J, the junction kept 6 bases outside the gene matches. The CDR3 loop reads CASSEETGSANIQYF. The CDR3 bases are TGTGCCAGCAGTGAAGAGACAGGGTCCGCAAACATTCAGTACTTC.

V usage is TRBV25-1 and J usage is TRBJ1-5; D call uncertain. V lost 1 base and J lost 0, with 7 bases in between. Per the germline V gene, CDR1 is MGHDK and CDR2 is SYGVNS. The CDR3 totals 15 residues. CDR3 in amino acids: CASSESGFSNQPQHF. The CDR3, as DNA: TGTGCCAGCAGTGAATCGGGATTTAGCAATCAGCCCCAGCATTTT.

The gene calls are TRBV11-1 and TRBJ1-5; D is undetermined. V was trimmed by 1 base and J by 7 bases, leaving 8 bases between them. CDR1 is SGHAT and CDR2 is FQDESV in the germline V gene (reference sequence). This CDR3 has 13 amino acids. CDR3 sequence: CASSLGRYQPQHF. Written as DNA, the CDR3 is TGTGCCAGCAGCTTAGGGAGATACCAGCCCCAGCATTTT.

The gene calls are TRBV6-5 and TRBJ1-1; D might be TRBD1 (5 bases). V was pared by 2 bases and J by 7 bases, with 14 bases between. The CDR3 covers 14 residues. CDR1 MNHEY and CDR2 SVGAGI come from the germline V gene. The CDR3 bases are TGTGCCAGCAGTTACCTCCCGCCCCAGGGTGAAGCTTTCTTT. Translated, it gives CASSYLPPQGEAFF.

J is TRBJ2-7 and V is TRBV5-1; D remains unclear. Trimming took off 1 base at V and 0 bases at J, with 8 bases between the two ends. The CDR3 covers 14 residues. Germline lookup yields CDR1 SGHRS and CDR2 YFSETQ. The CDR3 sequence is CASSLLTSSYEQYF. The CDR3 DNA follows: TGCGCCAGCAGCTTGTTAACCAGCTCCTACGAGCAGTACTTC.

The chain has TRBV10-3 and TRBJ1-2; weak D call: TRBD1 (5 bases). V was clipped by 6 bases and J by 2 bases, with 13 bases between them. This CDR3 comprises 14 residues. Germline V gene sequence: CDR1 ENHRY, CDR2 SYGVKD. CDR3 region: CAIRPTDSNYGYTF. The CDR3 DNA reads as TGTGCCATCAGGCCGACAGATTCCAACTATGGCTACACCTTC.

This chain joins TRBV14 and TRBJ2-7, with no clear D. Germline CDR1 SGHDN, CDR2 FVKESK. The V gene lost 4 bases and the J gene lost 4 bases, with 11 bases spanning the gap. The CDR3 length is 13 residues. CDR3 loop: CASSPLGLYEQYF. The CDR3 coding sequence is TGTGCCAGCAGCCCCCTAGGTTTATACGAGCAGTACTTC.

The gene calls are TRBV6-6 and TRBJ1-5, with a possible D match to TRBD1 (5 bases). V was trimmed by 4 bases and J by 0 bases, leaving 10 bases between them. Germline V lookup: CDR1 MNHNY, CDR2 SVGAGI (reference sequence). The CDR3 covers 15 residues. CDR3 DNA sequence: TGTGCCAGCAGTTGGGGGGACCTTAGCAATCAGCCCCAGCATTTT. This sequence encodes CASSWGDLSNQPQHF.

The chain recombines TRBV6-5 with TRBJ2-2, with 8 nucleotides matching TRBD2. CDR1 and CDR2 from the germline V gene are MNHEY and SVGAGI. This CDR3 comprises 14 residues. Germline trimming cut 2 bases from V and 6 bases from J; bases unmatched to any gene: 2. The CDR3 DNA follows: TGTGCCAGCAGTTACCCGGGGGGGTCCGGGGAGCTGTTTTTT. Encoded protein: CASSYPGGSGELFF.

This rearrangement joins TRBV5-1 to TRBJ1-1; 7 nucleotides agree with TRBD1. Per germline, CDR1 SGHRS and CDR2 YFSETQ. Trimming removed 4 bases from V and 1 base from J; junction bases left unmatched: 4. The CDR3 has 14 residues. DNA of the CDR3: TGCGCCAGCAGCCAGGGACAGCCGAACACTGAAGCTTTCTTT. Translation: CASSQGQPNTEAFF.

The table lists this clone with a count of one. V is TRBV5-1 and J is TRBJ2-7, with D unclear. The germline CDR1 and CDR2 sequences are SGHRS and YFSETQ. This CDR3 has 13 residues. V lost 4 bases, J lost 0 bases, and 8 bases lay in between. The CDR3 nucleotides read TGCGCCAGCAGCCTCCTACTCTCCTACGAGCAGTACTTC. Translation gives CASSLLLSYEQYF. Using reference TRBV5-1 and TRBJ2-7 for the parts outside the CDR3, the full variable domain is KAGVTQTPRYLIKTRGQQVTLSCSPISGHRSVSWYQQTPGQGLQFLFEYFSETQRNKGNFPGRFSGRQFSNSRSEMNVSTLELGDSALYLCASSLLLSYEQYFGPGTRLTVT.

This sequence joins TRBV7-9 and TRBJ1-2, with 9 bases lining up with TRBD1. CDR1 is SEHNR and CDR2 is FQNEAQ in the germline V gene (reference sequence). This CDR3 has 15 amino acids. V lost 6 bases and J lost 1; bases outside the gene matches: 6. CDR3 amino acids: CASSFGTGNNYGYTF. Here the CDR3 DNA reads TGTGCCAGCAGTTTCGGGACAGGGAATAACTATGGCTACACCTTC.

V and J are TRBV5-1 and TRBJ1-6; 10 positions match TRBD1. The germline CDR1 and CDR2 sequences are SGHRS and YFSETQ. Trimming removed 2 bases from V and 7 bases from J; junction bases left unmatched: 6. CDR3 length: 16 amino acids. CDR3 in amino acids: CASSLGTGEVNSPLHF. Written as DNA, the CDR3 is TGCGCCAGCAGCTTAGGGACAGGGGAGGTAAATTCACCCCTCCACTTT.

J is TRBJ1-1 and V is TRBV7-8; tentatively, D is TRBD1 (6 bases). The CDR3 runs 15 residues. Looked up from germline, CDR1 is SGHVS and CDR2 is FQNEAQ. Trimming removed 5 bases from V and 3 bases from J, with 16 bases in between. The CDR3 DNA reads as TGTGCCAGCAGCCGTCCGGCAGGGGCAGACACTGAAGCTTTCTTT. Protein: CASSRPAGADTEAFF.

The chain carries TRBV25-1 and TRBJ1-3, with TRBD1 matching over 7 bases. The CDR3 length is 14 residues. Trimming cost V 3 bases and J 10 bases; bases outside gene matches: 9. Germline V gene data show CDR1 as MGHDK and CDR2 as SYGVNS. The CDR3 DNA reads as TGTGCCAGCAGTGAGACAGGGAGCCGGTTAACCATATATTTT. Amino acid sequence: CASSETGSRLTIYF.

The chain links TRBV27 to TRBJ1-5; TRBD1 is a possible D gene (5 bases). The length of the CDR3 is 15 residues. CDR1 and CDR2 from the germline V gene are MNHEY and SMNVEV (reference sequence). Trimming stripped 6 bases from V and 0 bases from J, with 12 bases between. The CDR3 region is CASSLGLFSNQPQHF. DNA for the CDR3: TGTGCCAGCAGCCTGGGACTCTTTAGCAATCAGCCCCAGCATTTT.

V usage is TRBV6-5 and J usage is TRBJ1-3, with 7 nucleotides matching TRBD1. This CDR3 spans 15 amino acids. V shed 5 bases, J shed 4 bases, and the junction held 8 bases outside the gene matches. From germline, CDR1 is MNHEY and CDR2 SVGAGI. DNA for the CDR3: TGTGCCAGCAGTCCAAGGGACAGCTCAGGAAACACCATATATTTT. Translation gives CASSPRDSSGNTIYF.

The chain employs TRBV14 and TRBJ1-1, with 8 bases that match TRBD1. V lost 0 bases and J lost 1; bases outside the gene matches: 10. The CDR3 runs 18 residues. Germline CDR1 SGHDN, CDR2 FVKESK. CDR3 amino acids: CASSQDLQGVKRNTEAFF. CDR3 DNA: TGTGCCAGCAGCCAAGATTTACAGGGGGTAAAAAGGAACACTGAAGCTTTCTTT.

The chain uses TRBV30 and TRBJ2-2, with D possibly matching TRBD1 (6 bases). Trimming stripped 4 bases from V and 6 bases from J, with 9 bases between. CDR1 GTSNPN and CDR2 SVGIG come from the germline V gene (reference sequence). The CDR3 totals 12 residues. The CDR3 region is CAWNRVAGELFF. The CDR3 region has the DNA TGTGCCTGGAACAGGGTGGCCGGGGAGCTGTTTTTT.

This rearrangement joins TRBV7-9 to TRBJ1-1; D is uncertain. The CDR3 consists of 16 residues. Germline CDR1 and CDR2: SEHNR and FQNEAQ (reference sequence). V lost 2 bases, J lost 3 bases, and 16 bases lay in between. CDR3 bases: TGTGCCAGCAGCTTATTTAAGTGGGTGGCGGACACTGAAGCTTTCTTT. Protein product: CASSLFKWVADTEAFF.

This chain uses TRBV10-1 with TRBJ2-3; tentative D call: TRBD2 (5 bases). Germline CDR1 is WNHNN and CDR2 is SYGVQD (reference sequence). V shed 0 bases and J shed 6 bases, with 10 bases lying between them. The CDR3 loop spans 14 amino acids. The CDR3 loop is CASSESSGTDTQYF. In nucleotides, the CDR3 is TGCGCCAGCAGTGAGTCGTCGGGAACTGATACGCAGTATTTT.

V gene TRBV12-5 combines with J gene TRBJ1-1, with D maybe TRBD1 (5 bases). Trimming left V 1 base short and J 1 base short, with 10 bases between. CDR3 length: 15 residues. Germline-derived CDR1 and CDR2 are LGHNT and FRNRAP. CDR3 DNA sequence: TGTGCTAGTGGTTTGGAAGGGGCCCCGAACACTGAAGCTTTCTTT. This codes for CASGLEGAPNTEAFF.

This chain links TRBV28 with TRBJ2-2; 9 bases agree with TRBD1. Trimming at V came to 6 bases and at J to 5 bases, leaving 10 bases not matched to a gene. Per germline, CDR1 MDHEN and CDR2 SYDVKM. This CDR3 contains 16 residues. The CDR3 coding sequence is TGTGCCAGCAGATTCGGACAGGGGAGGTATACCGGGGAGCTGTTTTTT. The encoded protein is CASRFGQGRYTGELFF.